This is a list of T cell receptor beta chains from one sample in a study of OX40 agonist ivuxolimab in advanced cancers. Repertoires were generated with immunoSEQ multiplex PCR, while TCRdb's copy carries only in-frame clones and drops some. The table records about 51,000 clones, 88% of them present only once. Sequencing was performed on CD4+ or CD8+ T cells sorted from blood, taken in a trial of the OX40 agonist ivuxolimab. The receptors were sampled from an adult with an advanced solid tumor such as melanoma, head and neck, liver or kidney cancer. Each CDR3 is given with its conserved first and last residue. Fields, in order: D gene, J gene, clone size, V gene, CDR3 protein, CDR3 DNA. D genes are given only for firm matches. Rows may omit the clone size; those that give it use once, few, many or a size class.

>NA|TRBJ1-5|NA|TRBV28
CASSLGGTNQPQHF
TGTGCCAGCAGCCTAGGGGGGACAAATCAGCCCCAGCATTTT
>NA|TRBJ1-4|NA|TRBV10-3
CATQADSQNEKLFF
TGTGCCACTCAGGCGGACAGCCAAAATGAAAAACTGTTTTTT
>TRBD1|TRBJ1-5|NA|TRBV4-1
CASSQEVRSPGTVSSAPQHF
TGCGCCAGCAGCCAAGAGGTTCGCTCCCCAGGGACAGTCTCAAGCGCGCCCCAGCATTTT
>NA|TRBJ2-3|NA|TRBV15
CATSRAEPGSDTQYF
TGTGCCACCAGCAGAGCGGAGCCCGGGTCAGATACGCAGTATTTT
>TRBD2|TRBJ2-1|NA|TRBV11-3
CASSSYGGGVNEQFF
TGTGCCAGCAGCTCATACGGGGGGGGCGTTAATGAGCAGTTCTTC
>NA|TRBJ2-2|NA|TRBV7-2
CASSLINTGELFF
TGTGCCAGCAGCTTAATAAACACCGGGGAGCTGTTTTTT
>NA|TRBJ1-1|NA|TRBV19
CASTIPAGSEAFF
TGTGCCAGTACCATCCCTGCGGGATCTGAAGCTTTCTTT
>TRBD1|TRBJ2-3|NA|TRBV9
CASSPRQGPPDTQYF
TGTGCCAGCAGTCCTCGACAGGGACCCCCAGATACGCAGTATTTT
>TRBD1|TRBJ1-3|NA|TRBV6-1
CASRTGSGNTIYF
TGTGCCAGCCGGACAGGGTCTGGAAACACCATATATTTT
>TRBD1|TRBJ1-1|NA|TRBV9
CASSRGQAEAFF
TGTGCCAGCAGCCGGGGACAGGCTGAAGCTTTCTTT
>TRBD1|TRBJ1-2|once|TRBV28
CASSSISGQVNYGYTF
TGTGCCAGCAGTTCTATCTCGGGACAGGTTAACTATGGCTACACCTTC
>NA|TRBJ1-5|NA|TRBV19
CASCRGYSNQPQHF
TGTGCCAGTTGCAGGGGCTATAGCAATCAGCCCCAGCATTTT
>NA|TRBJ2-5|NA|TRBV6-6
CASSGLQTQYF
TGTGCCAGCAGCGGGTTACAGACCCAGTACTTC
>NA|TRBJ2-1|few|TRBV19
CASSIGGRWRSSYNEQFF
TGTGCCAGTAGTATAGGAGGGCGGTGGAGAAGCTCCTACAATGAGCAGTTCTTC
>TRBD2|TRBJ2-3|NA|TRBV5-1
CASSPGGSGGAYDTQYF
TGCGCCAGCAGCCCGGGAGGTAGCGGGGGGGCTTACGATACGCAGTATTTT
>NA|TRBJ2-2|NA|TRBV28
CASSFQNTGELFF
TGTGCCAGCAGTTTCCAAAACACCGGGGAGCTGTTTTTT
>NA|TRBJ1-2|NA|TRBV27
CASSFTPDLAYGYTF
TGTGCCAGCAGTTTTACACCTGACCTCGCATATGGCTACACCTTC
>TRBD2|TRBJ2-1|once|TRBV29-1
CSVVVGGYNEQFF
TGCAGCGTTGTGGTGGGAGGGTACAATGAGCAGTTCTTC
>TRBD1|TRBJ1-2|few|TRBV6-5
CASSLADRGYGYTF
TGTGCCAGCAGCCTAGCGGACAGGGGATATGGCTACACCTTC
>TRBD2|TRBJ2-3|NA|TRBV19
CASSIRGGATDTQYF
TGTGCCAGTAGCATCCGGGGGGGAGCCACAGATACGCAGTATTTT
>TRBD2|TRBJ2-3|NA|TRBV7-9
CASSQRTSGRVTDTQYF
TGTGCCAGCAGCCAGCGGACTAGCGGGAGGGTTACAGATACGCAGTATTTT
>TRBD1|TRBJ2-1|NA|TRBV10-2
CASSESSWDRGKRTGAPSYNEQFF
TGCGCCAGCAGTGAGTCGAGCTGGGACAGGGGGAAACGGACGGGCGCACCCTCCTACAATGAGCAGTTCTTC
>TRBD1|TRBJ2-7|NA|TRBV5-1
CASSLEGASSYEQYF
TGCGCCAGCAGCTTGGAGGGGGCAAGCTCCTACGAGCAGTACTTC
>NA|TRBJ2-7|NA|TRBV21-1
CASSTGLAGDLVYEQYF
TGTGCCAGCAGCACGGGACTAGCGGGAGATCTCGTTTACGAGCAGTACTTC
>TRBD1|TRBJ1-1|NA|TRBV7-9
CASSPPTGGYTEAFF
TGTGCCAGCAGCCCACCTACAGGGGGCTACACTGAAGCTTTCTTT
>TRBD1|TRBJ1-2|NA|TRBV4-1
CASSQARDREANYGYTF
TGCGCCAGCAGCCAAGCCCGGGACAGAGAAGCTAACTATGGCTACACCTTC
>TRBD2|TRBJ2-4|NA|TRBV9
CASSVGTGTSRLAKNIQYF
TGTGCCAGCAGCGTAGGCACCGGGACTAGCCGTCTGGCCAAAAACATTCAGTACTTC
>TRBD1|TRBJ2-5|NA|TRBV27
CASGVTGSEETQYF
TGTGCCAGCGGGGTGACAGGGTCCGAAGAGACCCAGTACTTC
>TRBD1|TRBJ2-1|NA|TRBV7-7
CASSLVGQGSFDEQFF
TGTGCTAGCAGCTTAGTGGGACAGGGAAGTTTCGATGAGCAGTTCTTC
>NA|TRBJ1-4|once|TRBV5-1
CASQNGGLATNEKLFF
TGCGCCAGCCAGAACGGAGGGCTAGCAACTAATGAAAAACTGTTTTTT
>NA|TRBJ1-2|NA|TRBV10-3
CAISDVGKVYGYTF
TGTGCCATCAGTGATGTGGGGAAGGTCTATGGCTACACCTTC
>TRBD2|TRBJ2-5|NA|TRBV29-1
CSVAAGTSETQYF
TGCAGCGTTGCAGCGGGAACGTCAGAGACCCAGTACTTC
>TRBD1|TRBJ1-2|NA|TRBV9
CASSVDRGGYGYTF
TGTGCCAGCAGCGTAGACAGGGGAGGCTATGGCTACACCTTC
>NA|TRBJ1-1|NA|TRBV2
CASSEMRGAEAFF
TGTGCCAGCAGTGAAATGAGGGGGGCTGAAGCTTTCTTT